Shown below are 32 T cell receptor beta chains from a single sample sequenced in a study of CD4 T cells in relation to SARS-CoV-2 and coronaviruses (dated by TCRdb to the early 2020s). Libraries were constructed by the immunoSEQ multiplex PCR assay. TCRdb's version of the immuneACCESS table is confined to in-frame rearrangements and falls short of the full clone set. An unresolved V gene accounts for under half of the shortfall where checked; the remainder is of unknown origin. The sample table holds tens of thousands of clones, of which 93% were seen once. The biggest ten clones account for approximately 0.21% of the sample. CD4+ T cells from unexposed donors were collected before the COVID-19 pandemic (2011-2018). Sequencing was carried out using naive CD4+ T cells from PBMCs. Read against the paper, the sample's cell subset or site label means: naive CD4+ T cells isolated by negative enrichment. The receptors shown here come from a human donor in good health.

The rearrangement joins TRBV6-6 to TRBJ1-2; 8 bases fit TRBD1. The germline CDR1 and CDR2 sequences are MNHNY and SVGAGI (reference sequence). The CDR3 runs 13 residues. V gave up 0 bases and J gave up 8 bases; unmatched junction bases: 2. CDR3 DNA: TGTGCCAGCAGTTACTCGACAGGGGCAGGCTACACCTTC. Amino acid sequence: CASSYSTGAGYTF.

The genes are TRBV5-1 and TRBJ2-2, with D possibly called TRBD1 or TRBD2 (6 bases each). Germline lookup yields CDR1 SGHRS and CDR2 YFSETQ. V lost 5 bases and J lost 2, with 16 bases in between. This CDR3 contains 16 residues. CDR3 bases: TGCGCCAGCAGGACACGGTGGGGGGCAAACACCGGGGAGCTGTTTTTT. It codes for CASRTRWGANTGELFF.

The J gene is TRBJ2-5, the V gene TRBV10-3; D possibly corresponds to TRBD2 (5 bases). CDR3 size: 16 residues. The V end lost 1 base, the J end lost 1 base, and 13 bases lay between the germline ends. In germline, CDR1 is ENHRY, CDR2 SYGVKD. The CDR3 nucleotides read TGTGCCATCAGTGAGTTGGTGGGGAGATCCCAAGAGACCCAGTACTTC. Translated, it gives CAISELVGRSQETQYF.

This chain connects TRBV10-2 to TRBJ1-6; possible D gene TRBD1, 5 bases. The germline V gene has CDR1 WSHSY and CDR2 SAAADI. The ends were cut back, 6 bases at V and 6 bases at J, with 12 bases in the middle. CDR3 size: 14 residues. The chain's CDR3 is CASRTTAFNSPLHF. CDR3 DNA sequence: TGCGCCAGCAGGACGACAGCCTTTAATTCACCCCTCCACTTT.

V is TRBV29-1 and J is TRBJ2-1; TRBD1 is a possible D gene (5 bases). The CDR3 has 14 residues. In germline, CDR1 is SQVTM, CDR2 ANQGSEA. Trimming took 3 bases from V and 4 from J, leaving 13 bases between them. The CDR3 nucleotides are TGCAGCGTTGACCCCAACCCAGGGTACAATGAGCAGTTCTTC. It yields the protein CSVDPNPGYNEQFF.

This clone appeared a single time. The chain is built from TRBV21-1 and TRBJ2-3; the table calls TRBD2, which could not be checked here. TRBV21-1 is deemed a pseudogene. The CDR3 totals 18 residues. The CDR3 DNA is TGTGCCAGCAGAGACCCCGGACTAGCGGGGGGACTCACAGATACGCAGTATTTT. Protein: CASRDPGLAGGLTDTQYF.

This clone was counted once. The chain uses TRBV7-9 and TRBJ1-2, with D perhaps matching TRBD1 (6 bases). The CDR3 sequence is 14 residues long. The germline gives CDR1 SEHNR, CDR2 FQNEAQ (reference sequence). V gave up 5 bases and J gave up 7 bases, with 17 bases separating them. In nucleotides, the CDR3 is TGTGCCAGCAGCGTGGACACGGTACAGGGTGGCTACACCTTC. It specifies CASSVDTVQGGYTF.

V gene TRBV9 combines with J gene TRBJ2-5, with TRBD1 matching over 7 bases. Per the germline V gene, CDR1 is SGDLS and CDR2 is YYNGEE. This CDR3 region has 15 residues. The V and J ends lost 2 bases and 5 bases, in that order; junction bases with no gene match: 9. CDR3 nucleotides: TGTGCCAGCAGCGTTACAGGGTCCAGGGGGGAGACCCAGTACTTC. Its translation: CASSVTGSRGETQYF.

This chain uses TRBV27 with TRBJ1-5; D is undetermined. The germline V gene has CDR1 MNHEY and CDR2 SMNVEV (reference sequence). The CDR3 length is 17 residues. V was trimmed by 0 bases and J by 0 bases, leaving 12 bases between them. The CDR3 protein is CASSLSSPAYSNQPQHF. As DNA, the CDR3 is TGTGCCAGCAGTTTATCGAGCCCAGCCTATAGCAATCAGCCCCAGCATTTT.

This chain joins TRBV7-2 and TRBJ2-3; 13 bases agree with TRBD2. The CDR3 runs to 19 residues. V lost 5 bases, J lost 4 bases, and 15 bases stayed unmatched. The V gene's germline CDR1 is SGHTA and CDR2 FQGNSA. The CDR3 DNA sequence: TGTGCCAGCAGCCTTAAACTAGCGGGGGGGTCGAGATCTCCAGATACGCAGTATTTT. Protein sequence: CASSLKLAGGSRSPDTQYF.

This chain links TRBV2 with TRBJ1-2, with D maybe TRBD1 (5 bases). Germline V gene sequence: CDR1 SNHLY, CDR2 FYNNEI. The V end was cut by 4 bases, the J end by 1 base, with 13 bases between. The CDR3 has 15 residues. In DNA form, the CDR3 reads TGTGCCAGCAGTGCCCAGGGAGGAGGTAACTATGGCTACACCTTC. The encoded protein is CASSAQGGGNYGYTF.

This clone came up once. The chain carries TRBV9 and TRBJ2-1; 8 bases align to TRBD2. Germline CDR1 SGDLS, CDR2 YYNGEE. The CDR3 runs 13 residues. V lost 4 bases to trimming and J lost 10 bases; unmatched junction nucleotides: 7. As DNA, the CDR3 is TGTGCCAGCAGCCCGAGCACTAGCGGAGAGCAGTTCTTC. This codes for CASSPSTSGEQFF.

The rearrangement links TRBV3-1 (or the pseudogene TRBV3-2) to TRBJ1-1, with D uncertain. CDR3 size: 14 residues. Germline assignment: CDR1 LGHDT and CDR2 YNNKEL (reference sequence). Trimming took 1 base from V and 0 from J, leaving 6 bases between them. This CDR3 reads CASSQGALNTEAFF. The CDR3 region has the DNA TGTGCCAGCAGCCAAGGGGCGCTGAACACTGAAGCTTTCTTT.

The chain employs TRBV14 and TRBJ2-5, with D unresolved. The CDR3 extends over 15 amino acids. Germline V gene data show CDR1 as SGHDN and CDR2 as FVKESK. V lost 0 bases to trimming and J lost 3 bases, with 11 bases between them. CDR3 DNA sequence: TGTGCCAGCAGCCAAGATTGGGTCAGCAAAGAGACCCAGTACTTC. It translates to CASSQDWVSKETQYF. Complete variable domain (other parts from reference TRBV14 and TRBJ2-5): EAGVTQFPSHSVIEKGQTVTLRCDPISGHDNLYWYRRVMGKEIKFLLHFVKESKQDESGMPNNRFLAERTGGTYSTLKVQPAELEDSGVYFCASSQDWVSKETQYFGPGTRLLVL.

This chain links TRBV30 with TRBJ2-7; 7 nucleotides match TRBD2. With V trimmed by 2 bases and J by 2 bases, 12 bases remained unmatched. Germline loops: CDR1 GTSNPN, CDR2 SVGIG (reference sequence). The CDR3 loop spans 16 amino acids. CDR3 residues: CAWSLPPTSPPYEQYF. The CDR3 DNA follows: TGTGCCTGGAGTTTACCCCCGACTAGCCCTCCCTACGAGCAGTACTTC.

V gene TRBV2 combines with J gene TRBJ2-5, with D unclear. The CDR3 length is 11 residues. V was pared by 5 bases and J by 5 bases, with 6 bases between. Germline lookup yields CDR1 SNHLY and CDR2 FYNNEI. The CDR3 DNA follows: TGTGCCAGCAGTCGGAAGGAGACCCAGTACTTC. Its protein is CASSRKETQYF. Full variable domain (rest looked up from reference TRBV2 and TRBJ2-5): EPEVTQTPSHQVTQMGQEVILRCVPISNHLYFYWYRQILGQKVEFLVSFYNNEISEKSEIFDDQFSVERPDGSNFTLKIRSTKLEDSAMYFCASSRKETQYFGPGTRLLVL.

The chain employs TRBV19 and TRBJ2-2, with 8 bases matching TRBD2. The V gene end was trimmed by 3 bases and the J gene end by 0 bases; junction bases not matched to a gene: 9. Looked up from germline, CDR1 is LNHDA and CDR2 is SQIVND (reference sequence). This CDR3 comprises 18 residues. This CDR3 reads CASSIRGRTMSNTGELFF. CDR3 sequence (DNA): TGTGCCAGTAGTATTCGCGGGAGGACCATGTCGAACACCGGGGAGCTGTTTTTT.

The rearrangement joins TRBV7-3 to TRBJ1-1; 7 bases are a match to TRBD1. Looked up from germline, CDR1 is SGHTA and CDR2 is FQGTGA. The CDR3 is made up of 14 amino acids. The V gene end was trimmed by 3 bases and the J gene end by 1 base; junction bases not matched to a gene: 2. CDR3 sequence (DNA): TGTGCCAGCAGCTTTACAGGGGAGAACACTGAAGCTTTCTTT. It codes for CASSFTGENTEAFF.

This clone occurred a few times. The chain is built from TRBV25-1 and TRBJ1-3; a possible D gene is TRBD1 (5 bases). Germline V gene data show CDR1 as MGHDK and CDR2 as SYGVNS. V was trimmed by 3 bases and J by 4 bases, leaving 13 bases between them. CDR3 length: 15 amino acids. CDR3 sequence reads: CASSDIGTSGNTIYF. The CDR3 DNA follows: TGTGCCAGCAGTGACATTGGGACTTCAGGAAACACCATATATTTT.

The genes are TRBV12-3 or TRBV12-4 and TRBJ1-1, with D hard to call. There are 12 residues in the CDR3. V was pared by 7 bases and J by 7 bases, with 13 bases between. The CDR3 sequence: CASMRYPFEAFF. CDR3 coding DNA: TGTGCCAGCATGCGCTATCCCTTTGAAGCTTTCTTT.

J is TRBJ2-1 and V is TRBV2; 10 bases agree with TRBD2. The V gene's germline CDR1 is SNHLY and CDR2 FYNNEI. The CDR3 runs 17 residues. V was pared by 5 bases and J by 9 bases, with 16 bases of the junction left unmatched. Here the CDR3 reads CASSSERGLAGATEQFF. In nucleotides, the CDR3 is TGTGCCAGCAGTTCCGAAAGGGGGCTAGCGGGGGCAACTGAGCAGTTCTTC. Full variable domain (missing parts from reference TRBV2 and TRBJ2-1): EPEVTQTPSHQVTQMGQEVILRCVPISNHLYFYWYRQILGQKVEFLVSFYNNEISEKSEIFDDQFSVERPDGSNFTLKIRSTKLEDSAMYFCASSSERGLAGATEQFFGPGTRLTVL.

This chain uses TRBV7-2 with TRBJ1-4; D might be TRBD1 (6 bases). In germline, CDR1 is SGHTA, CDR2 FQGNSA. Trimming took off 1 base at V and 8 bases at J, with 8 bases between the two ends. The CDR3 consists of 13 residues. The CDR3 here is CASSLGGGEKLFF. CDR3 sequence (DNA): TGTGCCAGCAGCTTAGGAGGGGGAGAAAAACTGTTTTTT.

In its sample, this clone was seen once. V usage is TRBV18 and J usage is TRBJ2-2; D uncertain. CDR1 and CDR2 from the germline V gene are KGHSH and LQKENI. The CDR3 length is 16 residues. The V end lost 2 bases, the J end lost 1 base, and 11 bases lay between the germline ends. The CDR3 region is CASSPSAWMNTGELFF. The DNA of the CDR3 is TGTGCCAGCTCACCATCAGCTTGGATGAACACCGGGGAGCTGTTTTTT.

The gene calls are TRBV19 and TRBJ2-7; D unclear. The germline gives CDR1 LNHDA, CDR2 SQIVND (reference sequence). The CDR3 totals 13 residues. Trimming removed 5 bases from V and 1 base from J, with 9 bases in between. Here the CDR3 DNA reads TGTGCCAGTAGTCGATTCGGTTCCTACGAGCAGTACTTC. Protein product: CASSRFGSYEQYF.

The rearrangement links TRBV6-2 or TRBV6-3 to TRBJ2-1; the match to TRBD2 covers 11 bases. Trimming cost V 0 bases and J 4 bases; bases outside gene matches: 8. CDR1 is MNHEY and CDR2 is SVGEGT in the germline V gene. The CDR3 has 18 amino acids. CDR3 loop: CASSYSMASGRFYNEQFF. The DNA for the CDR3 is TGTGCCAGCAGTTACTCGATGGCTAGCGGGAGGTTTTACAATGAGCAGTTCTTC.

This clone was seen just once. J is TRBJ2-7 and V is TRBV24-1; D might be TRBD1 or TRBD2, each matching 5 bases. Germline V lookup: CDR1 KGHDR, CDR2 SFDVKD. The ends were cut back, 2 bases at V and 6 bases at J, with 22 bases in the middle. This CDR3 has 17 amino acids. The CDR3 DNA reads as TGTGCCACCAGTGATTCCGGGGCTAGCTATGCGTTGGGCGAGCAGTACTTC. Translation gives CATSDSGASYALGEQYF.

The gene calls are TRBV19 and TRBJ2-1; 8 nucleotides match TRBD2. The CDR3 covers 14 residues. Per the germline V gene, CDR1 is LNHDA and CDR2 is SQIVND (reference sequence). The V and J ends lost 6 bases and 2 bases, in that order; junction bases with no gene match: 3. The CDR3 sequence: CASREGLAYNEQFF. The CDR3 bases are TGTGCCAGTAGAGAGGGACTAGCCTACAATGAGCAGTTCTTC.

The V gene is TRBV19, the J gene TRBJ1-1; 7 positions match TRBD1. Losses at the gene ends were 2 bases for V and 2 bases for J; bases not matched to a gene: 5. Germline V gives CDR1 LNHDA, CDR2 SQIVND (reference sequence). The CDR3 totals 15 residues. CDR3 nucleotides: TGTGCCAGTAGTATAACCACAGGGGTAAACACTGAAGCTTTCTTT. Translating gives CASSITTGVNTEAFF.

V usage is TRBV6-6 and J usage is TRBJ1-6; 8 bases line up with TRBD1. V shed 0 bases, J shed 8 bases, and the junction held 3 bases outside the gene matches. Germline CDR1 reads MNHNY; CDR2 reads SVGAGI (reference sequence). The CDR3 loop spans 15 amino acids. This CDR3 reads CASSYSADRDSPLHF. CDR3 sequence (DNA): TGTGCCAGCAGTTACTCGGCGGACAGGGATTCACCCCTCCACTTT.

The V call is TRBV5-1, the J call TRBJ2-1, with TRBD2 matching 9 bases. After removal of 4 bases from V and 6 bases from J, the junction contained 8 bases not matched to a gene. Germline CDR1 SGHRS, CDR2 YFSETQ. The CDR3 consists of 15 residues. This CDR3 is CASSTIAGAGNEQFF. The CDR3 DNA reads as TGCGCCAGCAGCACCATAGCGGGAGCGGGCAATGAGCAGTTCTTC.

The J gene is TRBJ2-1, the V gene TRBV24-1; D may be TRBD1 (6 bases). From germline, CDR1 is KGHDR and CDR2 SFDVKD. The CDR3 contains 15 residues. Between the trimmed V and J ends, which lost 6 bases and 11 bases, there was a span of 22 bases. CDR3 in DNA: TGTGCCACCAGTAATTCCGGGACAAGGCCAACCCAGCAGTTCTTC. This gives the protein CATSNSGTRPTQQFF.

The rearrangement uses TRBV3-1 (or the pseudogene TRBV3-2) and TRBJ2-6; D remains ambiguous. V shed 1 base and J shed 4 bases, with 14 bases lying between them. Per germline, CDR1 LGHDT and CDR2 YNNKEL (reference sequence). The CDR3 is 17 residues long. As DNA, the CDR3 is TGTGCCAGCAGCCAAGTCCGGACCCGTGCCGGGGCCAACGTCCTGACTTTC. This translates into CASSQVRTRAGANVLTF.